This TCR beta chain was observed in a study of OX40 agonist ivuxolimab in advanced cancers. Study-level results: At doses 0.1 to 3.0 mg/kg, CD4+ and CD8+ clones expanded. Partly responding patients at 0.1-3.0 mg/kg showed some of the smallest clonal expansion.

On this clone: What it binds is unknown.

The repertoire was sequenced with immunoSEQ multiplex PCR; TCRdb's copy has only in-frame clones and lacks some. Of 45,000 to 60,000 clones in the sample, approximately 87% are singletons; the top ten hold approximately 4.6%. The TCR was taken from an adult with an advanced solid tumor such as melanoma, head and neck, liver or kidney cancer. Sample: CD4+ or CD8+ T cells sorted from blood, taken in a trial of the OX40 agonist ivuxolimab.

The CDR3 loop reads CASSERGSGSNQPQHF. The DNA for the CDR3 is TGTGCCAGCAGTGAAAGGGGGTCGGGAAGCAATCAGCCCCAGCATTTT. The rearrangement joins TRBV6-1 to TRBJ1-5, with D maybe TRBD1 (6 bases). CDR1 is MNHNS and CDR2 is SASEGT in the germline V gene. CDR3 length equals 16 residues. Between the trimmed V and J ends, which lost 2 bases and 1 base, there was a span of 12 bases.